The 5 T cell receptor beta chains given below trace back to one sample, sequenced in a study of OX40 agonist ivuxolimab in advanced cancers. The repertoire was sequenced with immunoSEQ multiplex PCR; TCRdb's copy has only in-frame clones and lacks some. The sample holds about 98,000 clones; around 88% are singletons and the top ten take about 0.5%. The specimen comprised CD4+ or CD8+ T cells sorted from blood, sampled in a trial of the OX40 agonist ivuxolimab. These TCRs come from an adult with an advanced solid tumor such as melanoma, head and neck, liver or kidney cancer.

The J gene is TRBJ1-2, the V gene TRBV19; 11 nucleotides line up with TRBD1. The germline V gene has CDR1 LNHDA and CDR2 SQIVND (reference sequence). This CDR3 comprises 15 residues. J gave up 8 bases and V 1 base, and 6 bases lay outside the gene matches. CDR3 in amino acids: CASSIVGQGASGYTF. For the CDR3, the DNA is TGTGCCAGTAGTATAGTCGGACAGGGGGCGAGCGGCTACACCTTC.

This chain uses TRBV6-1 with TRBJ1-4, with D uncertain. The CDR3 has 16 residues. In germline, CDR1 is MNHNS, CDR2 SASEGT. V lost 2 bases, J lost 0 bases, and 10 bases lay in between. This chain's CDR3 is CASSERTPATNEKLFF. CDR3 DNA sequence: TGTGCCAGCAGTGAAAGGACTCCTGCAACTAATGAAAAACTGTTTTTT.

About this clone: The conserved phenylalanine or tryptophan is not found at the CDR3 terminus, so this likely reflects a read error. The chain carries TRBV7-8 and TRBJ1-6, with a tentative D call TRBD1 (5 bases). Per germline, CDR1 SGHVS and CDR2 FQNEAQ. The CDR3 extends over 18 amino acids. Trimming took off 5 bases at V and 0 bases at J, with 17 bases between the two ends. CDR3: CASSPGGGDGSYNSPLHL. DNA for the CDR3: TGTGCCAGCAGCCCGGGAGGTGGGGACGGCTCCTATAATTCACCCCTCCACCTT.

The chain recombines TRBV10-1 with TRBJ2-7; a weak D match, TRBD1 (5 bases). The CDR3 length is 13 residues. The germline V and J ends were trimmed by 4 bases and 2 bases, with 9 bases remaining between them. The V gene's germline CDR1 is WNHNN and CDR2 SYGVQD (reference sequence). The CDR3 region is CASSVGQAYEQYF. Here the CDR3 DNA reads TGCGCCAGCAGTGTGGGGCAGGCCTACGAGCAGTACTTC.

This chain links TRBV5-4 with TRBJ2-7; D may be TRBD2 (6 bases). CDR1 and CDR2 (germline): SGHNT, YYREEE (reference sequence). The CDR3 runs to 16 residues. Trimming cost V 1 base and J 4 bases, with 18 bases left between them. This CDR3 is CASSLSVFLGRYEQYF. CDR3 coding DNA: TGTGCCAGCAGCTTGTCGGTTTTTCTAGGGAGGTACGAGCAGTACTTC. The full variable domain, in which reference TRBV5-4 and TRBJ2-7 provide the parts outside the CDR3, is ETGVTQSPTHLIKTRGQQVTLRCSSQSGHNTVSWYQQALGQGPQFIFQYYREEENGRGNFPPRFSGLQFPNYSSELNVNALELDDSALYLCASSLSVFLGRYEQYFGPGTRLTVT.